These 5 T cell receptor beta chains came from one sample sequenced in a study of T-cell reconstitution after alpha-beta-depleted transplantation in children. Unique molecular identifiers were built into the TCRbeta library. TCRdb processed the PCR reads anew with MiXCR; each CDR3 protein has one entry. The sample holds under 250,000 distinct CDR3 sequences; about 24% are singletons and the top ten take about 5%. The material sequenced was PBMCs, mostly from graft donor cells, taken 360 days after TCRalphabeta/CD19-depleted stem cell transplant. The receptor source for this set is a female patient aged 2 to 10 who had a stem cell transplant for congenital amegakaryocytic thrombocytopenia, so the T cells may come from the graft donor.

This clonotype was seen more than once but under ten times. The chain recombines TRBV6-1 with TRBJ1-4; TRBD1 aligns across 8 bases. V was clipped by 6 bases and J by 4 bases; unmatched bases: 4. The CDR3 extends over 14 amino acids. Germline lookup yields CDR1 MNHNS and CDR2 SASEGT. CDR3 nucleotides: TGTGCCAGCAGCCCGGGACAGGATAATGAAAAACTGTTTTTT. This sequence encodes CASSPGQDNEKLFF.

The V and J genes are TRBV30 and TRBJ2-3; possible D gene TRBD1, 6 bases. This CDR3 has 16 residues. In germline, CDR1 is GTSNPN, CDR2 SVGIG (reference sequence). Trimming removed 4 bases at V and 2 bases at J, with 19 bases between. The CDR3 region has the DNA TGTGCCTGGACGAGACAGGAGAGCGCGGTCACAGATACGCAGTATTTT. This encodes CAWTRQESAVTDTQYF.

This clonotype was observed a handful of times. The chain joins TRBV6-2 or TRBV6-3 to TRBJ2-5; a weak D match, TRBD1 (5 bases). The CDR3 loop spans 15 amino acids. Trimming cost V 2 bases and J 4 bases, with 14 bases left between them. Germline loops: CDR1 MNHEY, CDR2 SVGEGT. The CDR3 region has the DNA TGTGCCAGCAGTTACCCCTACCCAAGGGGAGAGACCCAGTACTTC. Translation gives CASSYPYPRGETQYF.

The rearrangement joins TRBV11-2 to TRBJ2-4; no reliable D call. The V end was cut by 2 bases, the J end by 6 bases, with 11 bases between. CDR3 length equals 14 residues. The germline CDR1 and CDR2 sequences are SGHAT and FQNNGV. The CDR3 bases are TGTGCCAGCAGCTTAAATATAGTGGGAAACATTCAGTACTTC. The encoded protein is CASSLNIVGNIQYF.

V and J are TRBV28 and TRBJ2-3; 10 bases align to TRBD2. The junction had 7 bases not matched to a gene; V was cut back by 3 bases and J by 1 base. The CDR3 totals 17 residues. The V gene's germline CDR1 is MDHEN and CDR2 SYDVKM. The DNA for the CDR3 is TGTGCCAGCAGTTTCTCGACTCTAGCGGGAGGCACAGATACGCAGTATTTT. This sequence encodes CASSFSTLAGGTDTQYF. Full variable domain (rest looked up from reference TRBV28 and TRBJ2-3): DVKVTQSSRYLVKRTGEKVFLECVQDMDHENMFWYRQDPGLGLRLIYFSYDVKMKEKGDIPEGYSVSREKKERFSLILESASTNQTSMYLCASSFSTLAGGTDTQYFGPGTRLTVL.